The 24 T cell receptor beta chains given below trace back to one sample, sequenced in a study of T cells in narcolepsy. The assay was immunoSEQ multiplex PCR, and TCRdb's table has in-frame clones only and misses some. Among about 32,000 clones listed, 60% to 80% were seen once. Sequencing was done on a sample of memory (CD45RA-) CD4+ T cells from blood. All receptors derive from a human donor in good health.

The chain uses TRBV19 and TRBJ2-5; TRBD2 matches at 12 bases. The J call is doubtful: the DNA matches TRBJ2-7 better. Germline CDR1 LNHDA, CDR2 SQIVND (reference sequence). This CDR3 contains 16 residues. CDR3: CASSSRTSGTPYEQYF. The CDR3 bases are TGTGCCAGTAGTTCAAGGACTAGCGGGACCCCCTACGAGCAGTACTTC.

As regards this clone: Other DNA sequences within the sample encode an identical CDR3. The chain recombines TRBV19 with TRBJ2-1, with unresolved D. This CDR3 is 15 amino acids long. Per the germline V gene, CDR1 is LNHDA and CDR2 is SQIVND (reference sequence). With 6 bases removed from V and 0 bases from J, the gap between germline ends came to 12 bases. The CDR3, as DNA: TGTGCCAGTAGGTATGACCGGAGCTCCTACAATGAGCAGTTCTTC. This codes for CASRYDRSSYNEQFF. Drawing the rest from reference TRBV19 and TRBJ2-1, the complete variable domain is DGGITQSPKYLFRKEGQNVTLSCEQNLNHDAMYWYRQDPGQGLRLIYYSQIVNDFQKGDIAEGYSVSREKKESFPLTVTSAQKNPTAFYLCASRYDRSSYNEQFFGPGTRLTVL.

CDR3 amino acids: CASSLVALNYGYTF. DNA of the CDR3: TGTGCCAGCAGCTTAGTCGCCCTAAACTATGGCTACACCTTC. V is TRBV7-8 and J is TRBJ1-2, with D uncertain. The V end lost 1 base, the J end lost 2 bases, and 8 bases lay between the germline ends. This CDR3 contains 14 residues. Germline values: CDR1 SGHVS, CDR2 FQNEAQ.

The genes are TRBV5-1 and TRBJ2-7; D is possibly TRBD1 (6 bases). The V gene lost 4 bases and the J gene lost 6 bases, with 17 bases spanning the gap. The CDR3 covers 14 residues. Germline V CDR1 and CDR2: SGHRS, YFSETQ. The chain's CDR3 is CASSQGTWTSEQYF. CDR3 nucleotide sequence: TGCGCCAGCAGCCAAGGGACATGGACCTCCGAGCAGTACTTC.

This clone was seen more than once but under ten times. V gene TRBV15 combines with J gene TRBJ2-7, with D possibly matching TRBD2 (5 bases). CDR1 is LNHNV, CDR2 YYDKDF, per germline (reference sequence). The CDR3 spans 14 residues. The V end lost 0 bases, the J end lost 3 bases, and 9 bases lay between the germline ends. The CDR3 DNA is TGTGCCACCAGCAGAGATCCCGGGATCTACGAGCAGTACTTC. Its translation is CATSRDPGIYEQYF.

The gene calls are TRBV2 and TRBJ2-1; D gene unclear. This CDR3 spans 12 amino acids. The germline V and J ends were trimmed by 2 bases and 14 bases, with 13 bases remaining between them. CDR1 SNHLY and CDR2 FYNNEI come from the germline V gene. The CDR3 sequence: CASSELSVGKFF. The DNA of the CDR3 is TGTGCCAGCAGTGAATTGTCCGTAGGGAAGTTCTTC.

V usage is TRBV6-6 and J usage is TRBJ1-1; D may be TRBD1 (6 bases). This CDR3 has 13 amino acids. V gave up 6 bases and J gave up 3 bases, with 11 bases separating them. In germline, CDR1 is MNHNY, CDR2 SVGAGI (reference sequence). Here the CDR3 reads CASRWRGDTEAFF. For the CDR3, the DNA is TGTGCCAGCAGATGGAGGGGGGACACTGAAGCTTTCTTT.

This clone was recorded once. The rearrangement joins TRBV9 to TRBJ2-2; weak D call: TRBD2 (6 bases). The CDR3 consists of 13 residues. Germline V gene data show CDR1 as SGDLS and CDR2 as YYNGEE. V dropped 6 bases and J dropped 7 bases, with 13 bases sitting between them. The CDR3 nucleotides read TGTGCCAGCACGGAGGGAGGATTCGGGGAGCTGTTTTTT. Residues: CASTEGGFGELFF.

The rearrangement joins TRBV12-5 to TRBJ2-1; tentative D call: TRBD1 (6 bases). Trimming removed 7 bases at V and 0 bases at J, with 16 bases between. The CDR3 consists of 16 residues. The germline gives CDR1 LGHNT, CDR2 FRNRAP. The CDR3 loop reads CASALGQLNSYNEQFF. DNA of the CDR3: TGTGCTAGTGCCCTCGGACAGCTCAACTCCTACAATGAGCAGTTCTTC.

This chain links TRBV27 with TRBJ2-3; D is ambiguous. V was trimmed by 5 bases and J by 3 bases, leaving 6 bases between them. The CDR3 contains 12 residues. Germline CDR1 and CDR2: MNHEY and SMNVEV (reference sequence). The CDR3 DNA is TGTGCCAGCAGTACAGATACAGATACGCAGTATTTT. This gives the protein CASSTDTDTQYF.

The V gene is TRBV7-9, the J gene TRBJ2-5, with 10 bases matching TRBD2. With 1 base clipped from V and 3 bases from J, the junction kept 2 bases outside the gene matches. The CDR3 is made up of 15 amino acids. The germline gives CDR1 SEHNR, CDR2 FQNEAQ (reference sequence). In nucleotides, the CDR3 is TGTGCCAGCAGCTTAGTAACTAGCGGGAAAGAGACCCAGTACTTC. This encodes CASSLVTSGKETQYF.

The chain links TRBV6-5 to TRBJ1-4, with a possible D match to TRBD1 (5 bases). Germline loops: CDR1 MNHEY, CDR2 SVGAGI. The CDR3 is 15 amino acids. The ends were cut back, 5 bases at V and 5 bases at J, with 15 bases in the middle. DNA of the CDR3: TGTGCCAGCAGTGTGAATCGACAGCCAAATGAAAAACTGTTTTTT. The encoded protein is CASSVNRQPNEKLFF.

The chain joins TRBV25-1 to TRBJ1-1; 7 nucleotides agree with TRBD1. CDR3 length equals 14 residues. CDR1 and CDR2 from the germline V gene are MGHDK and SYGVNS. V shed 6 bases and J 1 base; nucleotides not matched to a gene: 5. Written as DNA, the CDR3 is TGTGCCAGCAGGAAGGCAGGGGGGAACACTGAAGCTTTCTTT. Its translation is CASRKAGGNTEAFF.

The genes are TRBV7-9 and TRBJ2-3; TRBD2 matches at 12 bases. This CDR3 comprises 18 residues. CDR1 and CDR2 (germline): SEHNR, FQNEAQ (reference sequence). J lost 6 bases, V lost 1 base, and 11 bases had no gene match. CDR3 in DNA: TGTGCCAGCAGCTTAGGGGCTAGCGGGAGGGCCAGTGCCGATACGCAGTATTTT. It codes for CASSLGASGRASADTQYF. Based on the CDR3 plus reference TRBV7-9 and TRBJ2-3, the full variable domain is DTGVSQNPRHKITKRGQNVTFRCDPISEHNRLYWYRQTLGQGPEFLTYFQNEAQLEKSRLLSDRFSAERPKGSFSTLEIQRTEQGDSAMYLCASSLGASGRASADTQYFGPGTRLTVL.

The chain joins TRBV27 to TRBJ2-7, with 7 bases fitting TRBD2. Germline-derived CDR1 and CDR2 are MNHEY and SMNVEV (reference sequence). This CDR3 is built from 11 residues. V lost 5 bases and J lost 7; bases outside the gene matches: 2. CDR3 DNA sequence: TGTGCCAGCAGTGGGCGGGGGGAGCAGTACTTC. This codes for CASSGRGEQYF.

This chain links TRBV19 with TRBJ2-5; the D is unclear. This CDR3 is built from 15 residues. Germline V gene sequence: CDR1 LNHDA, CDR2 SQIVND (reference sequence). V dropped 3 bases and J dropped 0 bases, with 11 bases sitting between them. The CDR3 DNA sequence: TGTGCCAGTAGTATCTCCTCCAGGAACCAAGAGACCCAGTACTTC. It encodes CASSISSRNQETQYF.

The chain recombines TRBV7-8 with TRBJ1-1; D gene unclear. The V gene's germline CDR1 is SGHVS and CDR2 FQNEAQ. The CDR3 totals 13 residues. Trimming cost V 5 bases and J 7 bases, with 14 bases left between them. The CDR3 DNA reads TGTGCCAGCAGCCCCACTGTGGCTTATGAAGCTTTCTTT. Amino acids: CASSPTVAYEAFF.

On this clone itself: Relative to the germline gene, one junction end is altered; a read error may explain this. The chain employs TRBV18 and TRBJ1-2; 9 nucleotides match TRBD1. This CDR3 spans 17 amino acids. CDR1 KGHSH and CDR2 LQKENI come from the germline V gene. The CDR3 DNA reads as TGTGCCAGCTCTCCACTTACAGGGGGCTCTCGGGGTTATGGCTACACCTTC. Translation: CASSPLTGGSRGYGYTF.

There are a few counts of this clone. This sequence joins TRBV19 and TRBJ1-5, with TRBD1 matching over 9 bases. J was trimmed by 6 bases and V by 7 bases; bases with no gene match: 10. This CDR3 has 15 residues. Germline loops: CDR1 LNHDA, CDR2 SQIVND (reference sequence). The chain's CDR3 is CASTYYGQGSQPQHF. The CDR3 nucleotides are TGTGCCAGTACCTATTATGGACAGGGGAGTCAGCCCCAGCATTTT.

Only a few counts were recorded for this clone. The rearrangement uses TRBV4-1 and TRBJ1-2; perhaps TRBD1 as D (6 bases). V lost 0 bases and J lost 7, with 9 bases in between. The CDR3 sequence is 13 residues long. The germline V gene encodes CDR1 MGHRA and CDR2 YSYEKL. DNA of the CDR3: TGCGCCAGCAGCCAAGAGGGGGCTAGTGGCTACACCTTC. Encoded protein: CASSQEGASGYTF.

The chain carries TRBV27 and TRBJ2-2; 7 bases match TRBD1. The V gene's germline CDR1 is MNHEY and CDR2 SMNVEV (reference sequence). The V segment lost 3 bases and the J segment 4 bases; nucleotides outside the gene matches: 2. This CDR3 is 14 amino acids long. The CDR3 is CASSLGQTTGELFF. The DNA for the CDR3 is TGTGCCAGCAGTTTGGGACAGACCACCGGGGAGCTGTTTTTT.

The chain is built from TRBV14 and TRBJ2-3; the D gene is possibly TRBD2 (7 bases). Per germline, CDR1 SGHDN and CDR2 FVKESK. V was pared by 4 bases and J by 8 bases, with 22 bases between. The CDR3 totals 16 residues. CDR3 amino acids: CASSPFRGGPGGTQYF. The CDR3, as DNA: TGTGCCAGCAGCCCTTTCAGGGGAGGGCCTGGGGGTACGCAGTATTTT.

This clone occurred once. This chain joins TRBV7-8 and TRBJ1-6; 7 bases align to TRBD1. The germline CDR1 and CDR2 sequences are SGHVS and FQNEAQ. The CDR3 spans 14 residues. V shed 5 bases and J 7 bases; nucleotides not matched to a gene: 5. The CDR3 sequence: CASSPGQENSPLHF. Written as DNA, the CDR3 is TGTGCCAGCAGCCCCGGACAGGAGAATTCACCCCTCCACTTT.

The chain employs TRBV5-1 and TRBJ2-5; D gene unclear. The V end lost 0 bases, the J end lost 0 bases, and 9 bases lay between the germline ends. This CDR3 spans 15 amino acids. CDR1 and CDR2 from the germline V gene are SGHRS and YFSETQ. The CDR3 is CASSLAVGNQETQYF. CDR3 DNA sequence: TGCGCCAGCAGCTTGGCGGTGGGGAACCAAGAGACCCAGTACTTC. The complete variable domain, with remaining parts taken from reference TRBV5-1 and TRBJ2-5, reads KAGVTQTPRYLIKTRGQQVTLSCSPISGHRSVSWYQQTPGQGLQFLFEYFSETQRNKGNFPGRFSGRQFSNSRSEMNVSTLELGDSALYLCASSLAVGNQETQYFGPGTRLLVL.